Below are 20 T cell receptor beta chains sequenced from a single sample in a study of cytomegalovirus exposure and HLA in healthy donors. PCR employed 60 Vbeta and 13 Jbeta primers. Clones were sequenced by immunoSEQ multiplex PCR, and TCRdb holds only the in-frame ones, with some missing. Found here are around 75,000 clones, around 82% of them singletons; the top ten hold about 3.5%. The specimen sequenced was PBMCs. These TCRs come from a man in his forties or fifties in good health and CMV-seronegative.

V is TRBV5-1 and J is TRBJ2-6, with 8 positions matching TRBD1. Germline lookup yields CDR1 SGHRS and CDR2 YFSETQ. The CDR3 spans 19 residues. After removal of 7 bases from V and 0 bases from J, the junction contained 15 bases not matched to a gene. CDR3 in amino acids: CASYNLRQGQSSGANVLTF. Written as DNA, the CDR3 is TGCGCCAGCTACAACCTTCGACAGGGGCAAAGCTCTGGGGCCAACGTCCTGACTTTC.

In DNA form, the CDR3 reads TGTGCCAGTAGTCTTACCCTGCGGGACACTGAAGCTTTCTTT. It translates to CASSLTLRDTEAFF. This chain uses TRBV19 with TRBJ1-1; D is ambiguous. The CDR3 sequence is 14 residues long. Between the trimmed V and J ends, which lost 5 bases and 3 bases, there was a span of 13 bases. Looked up from germline, CDR1 is LNHDA and CDR2 is SQIVND (reference sequence).

The chain employs TRBV7-2 and TRBJ2-5; 7 nucleotides match TRBD2. The closer fit of TRBJ2-7 to the DNA end suggests the J call may be wrong. This CDR3 spans 14 amino acids. Per germline, CDR1 SGHTA and CDR2 FQGNSA. CDR3 in amino acids: CASSPQGGLYEQYF. The CDR3 DNA sequence: TGTGCCAGCAGCCCCCAGGGAGGGCTTTACGAGCAGTACTTC.

V and J are TRBV5-1 and TRBJ2-1; 7 bases map to TRBD1. The V gene end was trimmed by 4 bases and the J gene end by 9 bases; junction bases not matched to a gene: 7. CDR1 is SGHRS, CDR2 YFSETQ, per germline. The CDR3 runs 13 residues. DNA of the CDR3: TGCGCCAGCAGCGGTCAACAGGGGAGTGAGCAGTTCTTC. Translated, it gives CASSGQQGSEQFF. Supplemented by reference TRBV5-1 and TRBJ2-1, the full variable domain reads KAGVTQTPRYLIKTRGQQVTLSCSPISGHRSVSWYQQTPGQGLQFLFEYFSETQRNKGNFPGRFSGRQFSNSRSEMNVSTLELGDSALYLCASSGQQGSEQFFGPGTRLTVL.

The chain carries TRBV5-4 and TRBJ2-7; 10 positions match TRBD1. The CDR3 covers 15 residues. The germline V gene encodes CDR1 SGHNT and CDR2 YYREEE (reference sequence). The junction had 3 bases not matched to a gene; V was cut back by 0 bases and J by 3 bases. The DNA for the CDR3 is TGTGCCAGCAGCTTGGCGGGACAGGGGCACTACGAGCAGTACTTC. It translates to CASSLAGQGHYEQYF.

This chain links TRBV7-3 with TRBJ2-3; D is undetermined. The V gene's germline CDR1 is SGHTA and CDR2 FQGTGA. The CDR3 runs 13 residues. The V and J ends lost 3 bases and 4 bases respectively, with 8 bases between them. The CDR3 bases are TGTGCCAGCAGCTTGACAAGTGCAGATACGCAGTATTTT. This sequence encodes CASSLTSADTQYF.

V and J are TRBV21-1 and TRBJ1-2; the table's D call of TRBD1 was not tested on the DNA. TRBV21-1 is described as a pseudogene. The CDR3 extends over 21 amino acids. The CDR3 loop reads CASSTAIEYSGTGLLNYGYTF. In DNA form, the CDR3 reads TGTGCCAGCAGCACAGCTATCGAATACTCCGGGACAGGGCTTCTAAACTATGGCTACACCTTC.

Written as DNA, the CDR3 is TGTGCCAGCAGTTTACTTTCCTCCGGGACCCAGTACTTC. It is translated as CASSLLSSGTQYF. The genes are TRBV27 and TRBJ2-5; D ambiguous. This CDR3 is built from 13 residues. In germline, CDR1 is MNHEY, CDR2 SMNVEV (reference sequence). Between the trimmed V and J ends, which lost 2 bases and 7 bases, there was a span of 11 bases.

This chain connects TRBV7-2 to TRBJ2-3, with TRBD2 matching 12 bases. Germline V gene lookup returns CDR1 SGHTA and CDR2 FQGNSA. V dropped 4 bases and J dropped 2; count of bases not matched to a gene: 13. The CDR3 contains 19 residues. The CDR3 nucleotides read TGTGCCAGCAGCTCAACCTGGAGGCTAGCGGGGGGGTACACAGATACGCAGTATTTT. This sequence encodes CASSSTWRLAGGYTDTQYF.

V and J are TRBV7-9 and TRBJ2-3; TRBD1 aligns across 10 bases. The CDR3 is 15 amino acids. Germline CDR1 reads SEHNR; CDR2 reads FQNEAQ (reference sequence). The V gene end was trimmed by 5 bases and the J gene end by 0 bases; junction bases not matched to a gene: 2. The CDR3 spells CASSQGQGSTDTQYF. As DNA, the CDR3 is TGTGCCAGCAGCCAGGGACAGGGGAGCACAGATACGCAGTATTTT.

The V call is TRBV18, the J call TRBJ1-4; D remains unclear. The CDR3 covers 17 residues. The germline V gene has CDR1 KGHSH and CDR2 LQKENI. V was cut by 1 base and J by 0 bases, with 12 bases left in between. CDR3 DNA sequence: TGTGCCAGCTCACCACTGGAGGCGAGTGCAACTAATGAAAAACTGTTTTTT. Translating gives CASSPLEASATNEKLFF.

This clone was recorded a few times. The chain joins TRBV2 to TRBJ1-1, with D tentatively TRBD1 (6 bases). CDR3 size: 14 residues. Germline CDR1 SNHLY, CDR2 FYNNEI. V lost 6 bases to trimming and J lost 1 base, with 12 bases between them. The CDR3 DNA reads TGTGCCAGCAGATTTTCAGGGGCGAACACTGAAGCTTTCTTT. It yields the protein CASRFSGANTEAFF. The complete variable domain, with remaining parts taken from reference TRBV2 and TRBJ1-1, reads EPEVTQTPSHQVTQMGQEVILRCVPISNHLYFYWYRQILGQKVEFLVSFYNNEISEKSEIFDDQFSVERPDGSNFTLKIRSTKLEDSAMYFCASRFSGANTEAFFGQGTRLTVV.

This clone was seen once. V and J are TRBV4-1 and TRBJ2-5; maybe TRBD2 (5 bases). Trimming cost V 0 bases and J 7 bases, with 15 bases left between them. CDR1 and CDR2 from the germline V gene are MGHRA and YSYEKL. CDR3 length equals 15 residues. The CDR3 DNA follows: TGCGCCAGCAGCCAAGAAGGTTTGGCTGGAGGGACCCAGTACTTC. It codes for CASSQEGLAGGTQYF.

The chain carries TRBV7-9 and TRBJ1-1, with D unclear. The germline V gene encodes CDR1 SEHNR and CDR2 FQNEAQ (reference sequence). This CDR3 spans 14 amino acids. V lost 5 bases and J lost 6, with 16 bases in between. This CDR3 reads CASSAHGLRAEAFF. In DNA form, the CDR3 reads TGTGCCAGCAGCGCCCATGGGTTACGGGCTGAAGCTTTCTTT.

This clone occurred once. This rearrangement joins TRBV19 to TRBJ1-5, with 10 bases lining up with TRBD1. The CDR3 covers 14 residues. Germline CDR1 reads LNHDA; CDR2 reads SQIVND (reference sequence). After removal of 6 bases from V and 10 bases from J, the junction contained 9 bases not matched to a gene. The chain's CDR3 is CASRGQGVVKPQHF. The CDR3 nucleotides are TGTGCCAGTAGAGGACAGGGGGTGGTCAAACCCCAGCATTTT.

The genes are TRBV4-1 and TRBJ1-2, with TRBD1 as a possible D gene (5 bases). Per germline, CDR1 MGHRA and CDR2 YSYEKL. Trimming cost V 0 bases and J 3 bases, with 17 bases left between them. The CDR3 totals 17 residues. The chain's CDR3 is CASSQDRRGIFDYGYTF. The CDR3 DNA sequence: TGCGCCAGCAGCCAAGATAGAAGGGGAATCTTTGACTATGGCTACACCTTC.

This clone was observed once. The J gene is TRBJ2-3, the V gene TRBV4-3; 8 nucleotides line up with TRBD2. The germline V gene encodes CDR1 LGHNA and CDR2 YSLEER. V was pared by 0 bases and J by 3 bases, with 11 bases of the junction left unmatched. CDR3 length: 18 residues. In nucleotides, the CDR3 is TGCGCCAGCAGCCAAGATTATCTGGAGCGGGGGATGACAGATACGCAGTATTTT. The encoded protein is CASSQDYLERGMTDTQYF.

The J gene is TRBJ1-2, the V gene TRBV2, with D uncertain. The CDR3 sequence is 12 residues long. The V gene's germline CDR1 is SNHLY and CDR2 FYNNEI. With 6 bases removed from V and 8 bases from J, the gap between germline ends came to 13 bases. The CDR3 DNA follows: TGTGCCAGCAGCTTAAGGGAGGGCGGCTACACCTTC. Translation gives CASSLREGGYTF. Full variable domain (outside the CDR3, taken from reference TRBV2 and TRBJ1-2): EPEVTQTPSHQVTQMGQEVILRCVPISNHLYFYWYRQILGQKVEFLVSFYNNEISEKSEIFDDQFSVERPDGSNFTLKIRSTKLEDSAMYFCASSLREGGYTFGSGTRLTVV.

This rearrangement joins TRBV6-5 to TRBJ2-3, with TRBD2 matching 10 bases. CDR3 length: 15 residues. The ends lost 2 bases at V and 7 bases at J; junction bases unmatched: 6. Germline-derived CDR1 and CDR2 are MNHEY and SVGAGI. In DNA, the CDR3 is TGTGCCAGCAGTTACGTTACTAGCGGGGCGAATACGCAGTATTTT. This gives the protein CASSYVTSGANTQYF.

V and J are TRBV9 and TRBJ2-7, with unresolved D. In germline, CDR1 is SGDLS, CDR2 YYNGEE. This CDR3 region has 16 residues. V lost 2 bases and J 5 bases, leaving 20 bases between the germline ends. CDR3 sequence reads: CASSVLGATSNNEQYF. In DNA form, the CDR3 reads TGTGCCAGCAGCGTCCTAGGAGCAACCAGTAACAACGAGCAGTACTTC.